These 3 T cell receptor beta chains were sequenced from one sample in a study of cytomegalovirus exposure and HLA in healthy donors. With 60 Vbeta and 13 Jbeta primers, the PCR was carried out. Some clones are missing from TCRdb's copy, which holds only in-frame ones; the method was immunoSEQ multiplex PCR. Of 85,000 to 130,000 clones listed, about 80% are singletons. Sample: PBMCs. These receptors all stem from a man aged 60 to 69 in good health and CMV-seropositive.

This CDR3 is CAISESGGSYEQYF. The DNA of the CDR3 is TGTGCCATCAGTGAGTCAGGGGGCTCCTACGAGCAGTACTTC. The chain is built from TRBV10-3 and TRBJ2-7, with TRBD1 as a possible D gene (6 bases). From germline, CDR1 is ENHRY and CDR2 SYGVKD. The CDR3 runs to 14 residues. Trimming stripped 0 bases from V and 0 bases from J, with 6 bases between.

The chain couples TRBV6-5 to TRBJ2-7, with a possible D match to TRBD1 (6 bases). Trimming cost V 2 bases and J 7 bases, with 18 bases left between them. The CDR3 extends over 15 amino acids. Per germline, CDR1 MNHEY and CDR2 SVGAGI. The CDR3, as DNA: TGTGCCAGCAGTTACCAGAAGACAGGATGGGGAGAGCAGTACTTC. It encodes CASSYQKTGWGEQYF.

J is TRBJ1-1 and V is TRBV5-4; 11 bases agree with TRBD1. Trimming cost V 3 bases and J 9 bases; bases outside gene matches: 7. This CDR3 contains 14 residues. The V gene's germline CDR1 is SGHNT and CDR2 YYREEE (reference sequence). The CDR3 bases are TGTGCCAGCAGCTCGGACAGGGGGCTATCGAAAGCTTTCTTT. Translation: CASSSDRGLSKAFF.